These T cell receptor beta chains were read from a single sample in a study of cytomegalovirus exposure and HLA in healthy donors. Sequenced by immunoSEQ multiplex PCR; TCRdb stores in-frame clones only, minus some. The table lists roughly 140,000 clones, roughly 84% of them singletons, with less than 2.5% in the top ten. The sequencing sample was made of PBMCs. These receptors were collected from a boy aged 2 to 10 in good health and CMV-seronegative. Each CDR3 is given with its conserved first and last residue. D genes are given only for firm matches. Clone size is shown for a subset of rows, as once, few, many or a class of expanded clone.

size,length,J,D,V,CDR3,DNA
.,15,TRBJ2-3,TRBD2,TRBV6-4,CASSDSGLGADTQYF,TGTGCCAGCAGTGACTCGGGACTAGGGGCAGATACGCAGTATTTT
.,14,TRBJ1-2,.,TRBV6-5,CASSYRGGPHGYTF,TGTGCCAGCAGTTACAGGGGGGGCCCCCATGGCTACACCTTC
few,14,TRBJ2-3,TRBD2,TRBV6-4,CASSASGGTDTQYF,TGTGCCAGCAGTGCTAGCGGGGGCACAGATACGCAGTATTTT
.,16,TRBJ1-2,TRBD1,TRBV5-1,CASSTGQGGNRRGYTF,TGCGCCAGCAGCACGGGACAGGGTGGTAATAGACGTGGCTACACCTTC
few,13,TRBJ1-3,.,TRBV18,CASRGTPYSSAYF,TGTGCCAGTCGGGGAACACCATATAGTTCGGCATATTTT
.,14,TRBJ1-2,.,TRBV5-1,CASSYKSQGSSYTF,TGCGCCAGCAGCTACAAATCACAGGGCTCAAGCTACACCTTC
few,14,TRBJ1-2,TRBD1,TRBV7-9,CASSYRQGTRGYTF,TGTGCCAGCAGCTATAGACAGGGAACTCGTGGCTACACCTTC
.,17,TRBJ2-2,TRBD2,TRBV27,CASRKTSGGTNTGELFF,TGTGCCAGCAGGAAGACTAGCGGGGGGACTAACACCGGGGAGCTGTTTTTT
.,15,TRBJ2-5,.,TRBV5-5,CASSRQHGSTETQYF,TGTGCCAGCAGCCGGCAACACGGGAGCACGGAGACCCAGTACTTC
.,11,TRBJ2-3,.,TRBV6-6,CATQQGDTQYF,TGTGCCACCCAACAGGGAGATACGCAGTATTTT